Below, one TCR beta chain is given with its context. Its matching antigen is unknown. CDR3 length: 16 amino acids. From germline, CDR1 is SGHRS and CDR2 YFSETQ. The ends lost 2 bases at V and 1 base at J; junction bases unmatched: 5. TCRdb called the RT-PCR reads again in MiXCR, with one record for every CDR3 protein. The sample includes roughly 760,000 distinct CDR3 sequences, about 20% of them seen just once. The sample comes from a study of response to subunit inactivated influenza vaccine. Points from the study as a whole: Researchers suggested that each seasonal influenza vaccination recruits few new T cells.

Sample: PBMCs from blood, taken 4 to 6 days after vaccination. The chain links TRBV5-1 to TRBJ2-2, with 7 bases matching TRBD2. The receptor comes from a man aged 50 or older who received an inactivated influenza vaccine. CDR3 sequence reads: CASSFMVAGNTGELFF. Here the CDR3 DNA reads TGCGCCAGCAGCTTTATGGTAGCGGGGAACACCGGGGAGCTGTTTTTT.